Presented here are 18 T cell receptor beta chains from one specimen sequenced in a study of T cell repertoires in cytomegalovirus infection. MiXCR, run by TCRdb on the reads, gives a single entry per CDR3 protein. The sample lists more than 400,000 distinct CDR3 sequences; around 27% were seen once. Sequencing used PBMCs. The source of these receptors is a human donor in good health (CMV status not recorded). Some clones in this sample may be carry-over from other donors' samples.

This clonotype was counted only a few times. V gene TRBV5-4 combines with J gene TRBJ2-1; 8 bases are a match to TRBD1. Germline V CDR1 and CDR2: SGHNT, YYREEE (reference sequence). Trimming cost V 3 bases and J 4 bases; bases outside gene matches: 6. The CDR3 is 15 amino acids. The CDR3 region is CASSWSGTGYNEQFF. CDR3 nucleotide sequence: TGTGCCAGCAGCTGGTCCGGGACAGGTTACAATGAGCAGTTCTTC.

This clonotype was seen at least ten times. The chain combines TRBV7-2 with TRBJ2-5; 7 positions match TRBD2. V was clipped by 1 base and J by 4 bases; unmatched bases: 6. Germline V lookup: CDR1 SGHTA, CDR2 FQGNSA. The CDR3 extends over 15 amino acids. This chain's CDR3 is CASSLVASGTETQYF. In DNA form, the CDR3 reads TGTGCCAGCAGCTTAGTGGCTAGCGGCACAGAGACCCAGTACTTC.

The V call is TRBV5-6, the J call TRBJ2-1, with TRBD2 matching over 12 bases. CDR1 is SGHDT, CDR2 YYEEEE, per germline. V lost 1 base, J lost 8 bases, and 4 bases stayed unmatched. CDR3 length equals 15 residues. In DNA form, the CDR3 reads TGTGCCAGCAGCTTGTGGCTAGCGGGAGGGGATGAGCAGTTCTTC. Amino acids: CASSLWLAGGDEQFF.

The J gene is TRBJ2-1, the V gene TRBV11-2; TRBD2 agrees at 8 bases. J lost 10 bases, V lost 7 bases, and 15 bases had no gene match. The V gene's germline CDR1 is SGHAT and CDR2 FQNNGV. CDR3 size: 15 residues. CDR3 coding DNA: TGTGCCAGCACCCCCTCCGGGAGGGTCCTTGGGGAGCAGTTCTTC. This translates into CASTPSGRVLGEQFF.

In its sample, this clonotype was seen many times. This chain uses TRBV19 with TRBJ1-1; D gene uncertain. V was pared by 5 bases and J by 10 bases, with 11 bases between. Germline V gives CDR1 LNHDA, CDR2 SQIVND (reference sequence). The CDR3 is 11 residues long. CDR3 in amino acids: CASSGSRSAFF. In DNA form, the CDR3 reads TGTGCCAGTAGTGGCAGTAGATCAGCTTTCTTT. Combining the CDR3 with reference TRBV19 and TRBJ1-1 gives the whole variable domain DGGITQSPKYLFRKEGQNVTLSCEQNLNHDAMYWYRQDPGQGLRLIYYSQIVNDFQKGDIAEGYSVSREKKESFPLTVTSAQKNPTAFYLCASSGSRSAFFGQGTRLTVV.

This chain joins TRBV12-3 or TRBV12-4 and TRBJ2-5; weak D call: TRBD2 (5 bases). Trimming cost V 5 bases and J 1 base, with 11 bases left between them. The CDR3 extends over 14 amino acids. The CDR3 coding sequence is TGTGCCAGCAGTATCCTAGCCACCCAAGAGACCCAGTACTTC. Amino acids: CASSILATQETQYF.

This clonotype was recorded many times. The J gene is TRBJ2-3, the V gene TRBV7-3; 9 bases agree with TRBD2. The junction had 4 bases not matched to a gene; V was cut back by 3 bases and J by 0 bases. The CDR3 consists of 16 residues. The germline V gene encodes CDR1 SGHTA and CDR2 FQGTGA. The CDR3 DNA reads as TGTGCCAGCAGCTTTTCTAGCGGGACTAGCACAGATACGCAGTATTTT. Amino acids: CASSFSSGTSTDTQYF.

On this clonotype itself: This could be a read error, since a much larger clone is one nucleotide away. V is TRBV7-2 and J is TRBJ2-1; 7 bases are shared with TRBD2. V lost 5 bases to trimming and J lost 10 bases; unmatched junction nucleotides: 8. Germline lookup yields CDR1 SGHTA and CDR2 FQGNSA. The CDR3 is 13 residues long. Here the CDR3 reads CASSHGGVREQFF. CDR3 coding DNA: TGTGCCAGCAGCCATGGGGGGGTGAGGGAGCAGTTCTTC.

The chain carries TRBV6-2 or TRBV6-3 and TRBJ1-2; D is ambiguous. V was trimmed by 2 bases and J by 4 bases, leaving 5 bases between them. The CDR3 spans 12 residues. From germline, CDR1 is MNHEY and CDR2 SVGEGT. CDR3 DNA sequence: TGTGCCAGCAGTTACCCCGTCTATGGCTACACCTTC. Its protein is CASSYPVYGYTF.

This CDR3 is CSVLPEGASSEAFF. The CDR3 DNA sequence: TGCAGCGTTTTACCCGAAGGGGCGAGCAGTGAAGCTTTCTTT. V and J are TRBV29-1 and TRBJ1-1; perhaps TRBD1 as D (5 bases). Between the trimmed V and J ends, which lost 5 bases and 7 bases, there was a span of 20 bases. This CDR3 spans 14 amino acids. Looked up from germline, CDR1 is SQVTM and CDR2 is ANQGSEA.

This rearrangement joins TRBV19 to TRBJ1-2; a possible D gene is TRBD1 (5 bases). Germline-derived CDR1 and CDR2 are LNHDA and SQIVND (reference sequence). The V end lost 6 bases, the J end lost 7 bases, and 24 bases lay between the germline ends. The length of the CDR3 is 16 residues. The CDR3 nucleotides read TGTGCCAGTAGATTAGGGACCAGGAGTCTCGCCGGTGGCTACACCTTC. Translating it yields CASRLGTRSLAGGYTF.

The chain combines TRBV12-3 or TRBV12-4 with TRBJ2-1; TRBD2 agrees at 11 bases. This CDR3 comprises 16 residues. The junction had 9 bases not matched to a gene; V was cut back by 6 bases and J by 5 bases. The CDR3 nucleotides read TGTGCCAGCAGCCAGAACCTAGCGGGAGGCCACAATGAGCAGTTCTTC. Translated: CASSQNLAGGHNEQFF.

This clonotype occurred a few times. The V call is TRBV6-2 or TRBV6-3, the J call TRBJ2-4; 7 nucleotides match TRBD1. Germline CDR1 MNHEY, CDR2 SVGEGT. Trimming took 5 bases from V and 0 from J; bases not matched to a gene: 7. This CDR3 comprises 16 residues. This CDR3 reads CASSPRDRLAKNIQYF. The CDR3 DNA is TGTGCCAGCAGTCCCCGGGACAGACTAGCCAAAAACATTCAGTACTTC.

This clonotype was found a few times. The V call is TRBV27, the J call TRBJ2-7; TRBD2 might be the D (5 bases). The V end was cut by 9 bases, the J end by 4 bases, with 10 bases between. Germline V CDR1 and CDR2: MNHEY, SMNVEV (reference sequence). The CDR3 has 11 amino acids. DNA of the CDR3: TGTGCCAGTGGGAGTATATACGAGCAGTACTTC. It yields the protein CASGSIYEQYF.

V is TRBV7-9 and J is TRBJ2-3; 8 bases map to TRBD2. CDR1 and CDR2 (germline): SEHNR, FQNEAQ (reference sequence). This CDR3 comprises 16 residues. After removal of 5 bases from V and 2 bases from J, the junction contained 9 bases not matched to a gene. The chain's CDR3 is CASSTLAGRLTDTQYF. CDR3 bases: TGTGCCAGCAGCACCTTAGCGGGGCGGCTCACAGATACGCAGTATTTT.

The V gene is TRBV14, the J gene TRBJ1-1; 7 bases agree with TRBD1. The germline V gene encodes CDR1 SGHDN and CDR2 FVKESK. This CDR3 spans 14 amino acids. V trimming: 10 bases; J trimming: 1 base; junction bases outside the gene matches: 9. CDR3 in DNA: TGTGCCAACCATCCGGGACAGAGGAACACTGAAGCTTTCTTT. Its protein is CANHPGQRNTEAFF.

The chain recombines TRBV6-1 with TRBJ1-2, with a possible D match to TRBD1 (5 bases). The germline V gene encodes CDR1 MNHNS and CDR2 SASEGT. The V end was cut by 2 bases, the J end by 3 bases, with 7 bases between. This CDR3 has 13 amino acids. The CDR3 is CASSERGDYGYTF. CDR3 nucleotides: TGTGCCAGCAGTGAAAGAGGGGACTATGGCTACACCTTC.

The rearrangement uses TRBV7-9 and TRBJ1-1, with D perhaps matching TRBD1 (5 bases). Germline V gives CDR1 SEHNR, CDR2 FQNEAQ (reference sequence). The CDR3 length is 13 residues. V was cut by 5 bases and J by 6 bases, with 13 bases left in between. DNA for the CDR3: TGTGCCAGCAGCCGCGGTATGGGGGCTGAAGCTTTCTTT. Residues: CASSRGMGAEAFF.